The rows below give T cell receptor beta chains drawn from one sample of a study of beta chain features in type 1 diabetes. Here immunoSEQ multiplex PCR was the method, and the copy in TCRdb shows in-frame clones only, minus some. The sample holds approximately 340,000 clones, around 15% seen once. The sample comprised naive CD4+ T cells from blood. The receptors stem from a woman between 18 and 29 years old in good health. The CDR3 runs from the conserved cysteine through the conserved F or W. D genes are given only for firm matches. The size entry is marked missing in some rows and otherwise reads once, few, many or a size class.

v_call: TRBV28
j_call: TRBJ2-5
clone_size: NA
d_call: TRBD2
cdr3_aa: CASSLLGRAGQETQYF
cdr3_nt: TGTGCCAGCAGTTTATTAGGGAGGGCGGGACAAGAGACCCAGTACTTC

v_call: TRBV4-1
j_call: TRBJ2-3
clone_size: NA
d_call: NA
cdr3_aa: CASSQGEQGRTSTDTQYF
cdr3_nt: TGCGCCAGCAGCCAAGGGGAACAGGGCCGAACTAGCACAGATACGCAGTATTTT

v_call: TRBV19
j_call: TRBJ2-5
clone_size: NA
d_call: TRBD2
cdr3_aa: CASSIGLVGQETQYF
cdr3_nt: TGTGCCAGTAGTATTGGACTAGTGGGCCAAGAGACCCAGTACTTC

v_call: TRBV7-8
j_call: TRBJ2-7
clone_size: NA
d_call: TRBD1
cdr3_aa: CASSPLGQGTYEQYF
cdr3_nt: TGTGCCAGCAGCCCCCTGGGACAGGGGACTTACGAGCAGTACTTC

v_call: TRBV5-1
j_call: TRBJ2-7
clone_size: few
d_call: TRBD1
cdr3_aa: CASSSTGTSSYEQYF
cdr3_nt: TGCGCCAGCAGCTCGACAGGGACGAGCTCCTACGAGCAGTACTTC

v_call: TRBV7-7
j_call: TRBJ2-1
clone_size: few
d_call: TRBD1
cdr3_aa: CASSLTQDRANEQFF
cdr3_nt: TGTGCCAGCAGCTTAACCCAGGACAGGGCGAATGAGCAGTTCTTC

v_call: TRBV5-1
j_call: TRBJ2-1
clone_size: NA
d_call: TRBD2
cdr3_aa: CASSQRLAAFGEQFF
cdr3_nt: TGCGCCAGCAGCCAGAGACTAGCGGCCTTCGGTGAGCAGTTCTTC

v_call: TRBV6-5
j_call: TRBJ2-1
clone_size: NA
d_call: NA
cdr3_aa: CASSYSTGNEQFF
cdr3_nt: TGTGCCAGCAGTTACTCGACAGGCAATGAGCAGTTCTTC

v_call: TRBV29-1
j_call: TRBJ2-3
clone_size: NA
d_call: TRBD2
cdr3_aa: CSVDPSGRSTDTQYF
cdr3_nt: TGCAGCGTTGACCCTAGCGGGAGAAGCACAGATACGCAGTATTTT

v_call: TRBV15
j_call: TRBJ1-1
clone_size: few
d_call: NA
cdr3_aa: CATSRDYNTEAFF
cdr3_nt: TGTGCCACCAGCAGGGACTACAACACTGAAGCTTTCTTT

v_call: TRBV29-1
j_call: TRBJ2-2
clone_size: few
d_call: NA
cdr3_aa: CSALRGINTGELFF
cdr3_nt: TGCAGCGCCCTACGGGGGATTAACACCGGGGAGCTGTTTTTT

v_call: TRBV18
j_call: TRBJ2-5
clone_size: NA
d_call: TRBD1
cdr3_aa: CASSPRTGAQETQYF
cdr3_nt: TGTGCCAGCTCACCGCGGACAGGGGCGCAAGAGACCCAGTACTTC

v_call: TRBV19
j_call: TRBJ1-2
clone_size: few
d_call: TRBD1
cdr3_aa: CATPSTGTSGYTF
cdr3_nt: TGTGCCACCCCGTCGACAGGGACTAGTGGCTACACCTTC

v_call: TRBV18
j_call: TRBJ2-5
clone_size: few
d_call: NA
cdr3_aa: CASSPPSQETQYF
cdr3_nt: TGTGCCAGCTCACCACCGAGCCAAGAGACCCAGTACTTC

v_call: TRBV27
j_call: TRBJ1-1
clone_size: NA
d_call: TRBD1
cdr3_aa: CASKLQGAGTEAFF
cdr3_nt: TGTGCCAGCAAGCTCCAGGGGGCAGGGACTGAAGCTTTCTTT

v_call: TRBV30
j_call: TRBJ2-3
clone_size: NA
d_call: TRBD2
cdr3_aa: CAWTSGLAGATDTQYF
cdr3_nt: TGTGCCTGGACATCCGGACTAGCGGGAGCCACAGATACGCAGTATTTT

v_call: TRBV29-1
j_call: TRBJ2-7
clone_size: NA
d_call: NA
cdr3_aa: CSVDGQGLYEQYF
cdr3_nt: TGCAGCGTTGACGGTCAGGGTCTCTACGAGCAGTACTTC

v_call: TRBV5-1
j_call: TRBJ1-1
clone_size: NA
d_call: NA
cdr3_aa: CASRVDSSNTEAFF
cdr3_nt: TGCGCCAGCAGAGTTGACAGCTCGAACACTGAAGCTTTCTTT

v_call: TRBV5-1
j_call: TRBJ2-3
clone_size: NA
d_call: NA
cdr3_aa: CASSPGVAPRLDTQYF
cdr3_nt: TGCGCCAGCAGCCCCGGGGTTGCGCCCCGTCTAGATACGCAGTATTTT

v_call: TRBV4-2
j_call: TRBJ1-3
clone_size: few
d_call: NA
cdr3_aa: CASSQGALADSGNTIYF
cdr3_nt: TGTGCCAGCAGCCAAGGGGCTCTGGCTGACTCTGGAAACACCATATATTTT

v_call: TRBV7-8
j_call: TRBJ1-2
clone_size: NA
d_call: NA
cdr3_aa: CASSPDLPGYTF
cdr3_nt: TGTGCCAGCAGCCCTGACTTACCTGGCTACACCTTC

v_call: TRBV6-5
j_call: TRBJ2-5
clone_size: NA
d_call: NA
cdr3_aa: CASSYLHPGETQYF
cdr3_nt: TGTGCCAGCAGTTACCTGCATCCCGGAGAGACCCAGTACTTC

v_call: TRBV5-1
j_call: TRBJ2-3
clone_size: NA
d_call: TRBD1
cdr3_aa: CASSFRQGSTDTQYF
cdr3_nt: TGCGCCAGCAGCTTCAGACAGGGGAGCACAGATACGCAGTATTTT

v_call: TRBV5-1
j_call: TRBJ2-7
clone_size: few
d_call: TRBD1
cdr3_aa: CASSSGTGGLQYF
cdr3_nt: TGCGCCAGCAGCTCCGGGACAGGGGGATTACAGTACTTC

v_call: TRBV9
j_call: TRBJ2-5
clone_size: NA
d_call: TRBD1
cdr3_aa: CASSSTIDRGETQYF
cdr3_nt: TGTGCCAGCAGCTCTACCATCGACAGGGGAGAGACCCAGTACTTC

v_call: TRBV28
j_call: TRBJ2-7
clone_size: few
d_call: NA
cdr3_aa: CASIGSFRSYEQYF
cdr3_nt: TGTGCCAGCATTGGCAGTTTCCGCTCCTACGAGCAGTACTTC

v_call: TRBV30
j_call: TRBJ2-1
clone_size: few
d_call: TRBD2
cdr3_aa: CAGSGTVDEQFF
cdr3_nt: TGTGCCGGCAGCGGGACCGTCGATGAGCAGTTCTTC

v_call: TRBV9
j_call: TRBJ1-4
clone_size: NA
d_call: NA
cdr3_aa: CASSVAGGGAREKLFF
cdr3_nt: TGTGCCAGCAGCGTAGCTGGGGGAGGCGCTCGAGAAAAACTGTTTTTT

v_call: TRBV7-2
j_call: TRBJ2-1
clone_size: few
d_call: TRBD2
cdr3_aa: CASSSMGLDHNEQFF
cdr3_nt: TGTGCCAGCAGCTCGATGGGACTAGACCACAATGAGCAGTTCTTC

v_call: TRBV14
j_call: TRBJ2-1
clone_size: NA
d_call: NA
cdr3_aa: CASSQERLANNEQFF
cdr3_nt: TGTGCCAGCAGCCAAGAGCGGCTAGCGAACAATGAGCAGTTCTTC

v_call: TRBV27
j_call: TRBJ2-7
clone_size: few
d_call: NA
cdr3_aa: CASSLSRAGIYEQYF
cdr3_nt: TGTGCCAGCAGTTTAAGCCGAGCAGGGATCTACGAGCAGTACTTC

v_call: TRBV30
j_call: TRBJ2-1
clone_size: NA
d_call: TRBD2
cdr3_aa: CAWSRRGSSEQFF
cdr3_nt: TGTGCCTGGAGTCGGCGCGGGAGTAGTGAGCAGTTCTTC

v_call: TRBV4-3
j_call: TRBJ1-1
clone_size: NA
d_call: NA
cdr3_aa: CASSPTFRGNTEAFF
cdr3_nt: TGCGCCAGCAGCCCCACCTTTCGCGGGAACACTGAAGCTTTCTTT

v_call: TRBV29-1
j_call: TRBJ2-5
clone_size: NA
d_call: TRBD2
cdr3_aa: CSVGSGKETQYF
cdr3_nt: TGCAGCGTTGGTAGCGGGAAAGAGACCCAGTACTTC

v_call: TRBV28
j_call: TRBJ2-7
clone_size: NA
d_call: NA
cdr3_aa: CASRRVAGGSYEQYF
cdr3_nt: TGTGCCAGCAGGAGGGTGGCAGGAGGCTCCTACGAGCAGTACTTC

v_call: TRBV11-2
j_call: TRBJ2-2
clone_size: NA
d_call: NA
cdr3_aa: CASSLVAANTGELFF
cdr3_nt: TGTGCCAGCAGCTTAGTGGCAGCGAACACCGGGGAGCTGTTTTTT

v_call: TRBV15
j_call: TRBJ1-2
clone_size: few
d_call: NA
cdr3_aa: CATSRLSVNYGYTF
cdr3_nt: TGTGCCACCAGCAGGTTGTCAGTCAACTATGGCTACACCTTC

v_call: TRBV5-1
j_call: TRBJ2-5
clone_size: few
d_call: TRBD1
cdr3_aa: CASSGGQSQETQYF
cdr3_nt: TGCGCCAGCAGCGGGGGACAGTCTCAAGAGACCCAGTACTTC

v_call: TRBV30
j_call: TRBJ2-7
clone_size: NA
d_call: NA
cdr3_aa: CAWSFGSGTYEQYF
cdr3_nt: TGTGCCTGGAGTTTCGGTAGCGGCACCTACGAGCAGTACTTC

v_call: TRBV10-3
j_call: TRBJ2-7
clone_size: few
d_call: NA
cdr3_aa: CAISRERYEQYF
cdr3_nt: TGTGCCATCAGTCGGGAAAGGTACGAGCAGTACTTC

v_call: TRBV27
j_call: TRBJ2-7
clone_size: NA
d_call: TRBD2
cdr3_aa: CASRTPGGREQYF
cdr3_nt: TGTGCCAGCAGAACCCCGGGCGGGAGGGAGCAGTACTTC

v_call: TRBV28
j_call: TRBJ1-5
clone_size: NA
d_call: NA
cdr3_aa: CASKTSGSNQPQHF
cdr3_nt: TGTGCCTCAAAAACCAGCGGTTCCAATCAGCCCCAGCATTTT